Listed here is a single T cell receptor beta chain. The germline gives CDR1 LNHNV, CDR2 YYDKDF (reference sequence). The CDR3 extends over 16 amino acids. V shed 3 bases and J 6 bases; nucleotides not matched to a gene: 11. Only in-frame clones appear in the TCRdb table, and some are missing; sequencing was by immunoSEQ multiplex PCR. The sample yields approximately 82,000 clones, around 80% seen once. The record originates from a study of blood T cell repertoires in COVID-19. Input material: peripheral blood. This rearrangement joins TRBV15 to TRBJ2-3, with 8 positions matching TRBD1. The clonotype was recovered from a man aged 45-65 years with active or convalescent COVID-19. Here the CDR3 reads CATSRAGGAFGDTQYF. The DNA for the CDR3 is TGTGCCACCAGCAGGGCAGGGGGCGCTTTCGGGGATACGCAGTATTTT.